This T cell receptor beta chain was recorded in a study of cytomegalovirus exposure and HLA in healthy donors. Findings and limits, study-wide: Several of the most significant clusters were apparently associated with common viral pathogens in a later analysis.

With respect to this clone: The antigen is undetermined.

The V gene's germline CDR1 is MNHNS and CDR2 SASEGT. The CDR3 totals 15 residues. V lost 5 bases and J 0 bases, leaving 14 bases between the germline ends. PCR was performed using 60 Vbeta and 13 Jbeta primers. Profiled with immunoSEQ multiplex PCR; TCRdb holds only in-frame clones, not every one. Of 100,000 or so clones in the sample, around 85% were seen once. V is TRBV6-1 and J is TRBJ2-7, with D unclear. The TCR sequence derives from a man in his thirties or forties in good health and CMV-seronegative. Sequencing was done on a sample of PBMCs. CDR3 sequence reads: CASSPRPRYSYEQYF. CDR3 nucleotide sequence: TGTGCCAGCAGTCCCCGGCCTAGATACTCCTACGAGCAGTACTTC.